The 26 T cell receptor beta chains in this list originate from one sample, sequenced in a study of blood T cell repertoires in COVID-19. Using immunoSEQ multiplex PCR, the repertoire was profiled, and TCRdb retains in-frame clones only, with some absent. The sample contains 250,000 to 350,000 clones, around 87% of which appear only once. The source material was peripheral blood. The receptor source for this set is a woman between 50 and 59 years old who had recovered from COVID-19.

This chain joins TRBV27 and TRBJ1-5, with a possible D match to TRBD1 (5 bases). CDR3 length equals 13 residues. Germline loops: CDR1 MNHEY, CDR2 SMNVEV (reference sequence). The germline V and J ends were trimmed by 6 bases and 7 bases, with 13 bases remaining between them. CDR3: CASSSQGRQPQHF. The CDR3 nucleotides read TGTGCCAGCAGCTCCCAGGGTCGCCAGCCCCAGCATTTT.

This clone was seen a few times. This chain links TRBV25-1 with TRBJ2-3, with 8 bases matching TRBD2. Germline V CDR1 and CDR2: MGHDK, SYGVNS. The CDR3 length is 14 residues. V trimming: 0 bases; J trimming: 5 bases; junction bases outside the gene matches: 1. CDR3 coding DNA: TGTGCCAGCAGTGAATATCGGGGGGGAGATACGCAGTATTTT. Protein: CASSEYRGGDTQYF.

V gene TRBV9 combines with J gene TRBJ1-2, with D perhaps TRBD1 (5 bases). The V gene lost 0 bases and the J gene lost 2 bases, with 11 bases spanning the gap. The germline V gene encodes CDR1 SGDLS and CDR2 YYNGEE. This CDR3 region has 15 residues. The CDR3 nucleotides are TGTGCCAGCAGCGTAGCCCCCGGGGGAAACTATGGCTACACCTTC. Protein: CASSVAPGGNYGYTF.

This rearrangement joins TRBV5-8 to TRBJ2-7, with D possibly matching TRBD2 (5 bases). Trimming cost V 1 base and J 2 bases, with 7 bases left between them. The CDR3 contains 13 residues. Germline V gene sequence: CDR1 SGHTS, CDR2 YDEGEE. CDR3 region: CASSLTGTYEQYF. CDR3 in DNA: TGTGCCAGCAGCTTGACGGGGACCTACGAGCAGTACTTC. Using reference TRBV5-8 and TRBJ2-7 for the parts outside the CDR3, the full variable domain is EAGVTQSPTHLIKTRGQQATLRCSPISGHTSVYWYQQALGLGLQFLLWYDEGEERNRGNFPPRFSGRQFPNYSSELNVNALELEDSALYLCASSLTGTYEQYFGPGTRLTVT.

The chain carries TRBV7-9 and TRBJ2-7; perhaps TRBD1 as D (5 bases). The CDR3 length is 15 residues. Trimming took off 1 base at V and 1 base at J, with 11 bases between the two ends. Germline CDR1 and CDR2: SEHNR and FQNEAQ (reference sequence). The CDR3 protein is CASSLGSRQSYEQYF. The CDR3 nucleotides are TGTGCCAGCAGCTTAGGTTCCCGACAGTCCTACGAGCAGTACTTC.

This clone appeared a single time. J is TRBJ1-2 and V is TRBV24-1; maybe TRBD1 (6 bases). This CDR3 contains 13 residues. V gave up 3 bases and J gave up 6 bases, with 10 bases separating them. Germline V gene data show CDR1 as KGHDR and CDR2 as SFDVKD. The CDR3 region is CATSDNRANGYTF. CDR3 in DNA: TGTGCCACCAGTGATAACAGGGCTAATGGCTACACCTTC.

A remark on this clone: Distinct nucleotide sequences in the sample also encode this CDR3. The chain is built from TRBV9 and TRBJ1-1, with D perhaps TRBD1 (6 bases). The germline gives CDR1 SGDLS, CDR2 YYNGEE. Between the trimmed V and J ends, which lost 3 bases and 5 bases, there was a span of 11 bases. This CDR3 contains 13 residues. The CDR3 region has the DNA TGTGCCAGCAGCGCTACAGGGCTTACTGAAGCTTTCTTT. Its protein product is CASSATGLTEAFF.

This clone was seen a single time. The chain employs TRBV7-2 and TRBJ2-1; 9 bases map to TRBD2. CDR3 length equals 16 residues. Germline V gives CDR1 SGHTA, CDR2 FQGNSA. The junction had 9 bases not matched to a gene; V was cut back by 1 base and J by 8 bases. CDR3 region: CASSLEASGVGDEQFF. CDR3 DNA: TGTGCCAGCAGCTTAGAGGCTAGCGGGGTTGGCGATGAGCAGTTCTTC.

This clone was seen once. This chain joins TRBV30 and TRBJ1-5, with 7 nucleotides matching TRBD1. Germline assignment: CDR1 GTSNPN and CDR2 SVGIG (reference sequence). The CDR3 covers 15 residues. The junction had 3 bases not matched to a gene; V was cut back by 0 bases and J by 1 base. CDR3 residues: CAWSVAGGSNQPQHF. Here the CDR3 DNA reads TGTGCCTGGAGTGTGGCAGGGGGGAGCAATCAGCCCCAGCATTTT.

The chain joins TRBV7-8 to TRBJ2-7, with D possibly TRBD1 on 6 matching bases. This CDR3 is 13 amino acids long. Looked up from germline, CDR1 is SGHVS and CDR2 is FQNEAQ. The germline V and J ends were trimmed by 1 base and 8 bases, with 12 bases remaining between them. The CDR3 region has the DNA TGTGCCAGCAGCTTAGACAGGGTAGAGCAGCAGTACTTC. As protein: CASSLDRVEQQYF.

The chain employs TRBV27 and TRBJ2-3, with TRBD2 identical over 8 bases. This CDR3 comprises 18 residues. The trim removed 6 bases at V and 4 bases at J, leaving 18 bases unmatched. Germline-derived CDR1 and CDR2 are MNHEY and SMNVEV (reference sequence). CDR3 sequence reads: CASSRLVGLAVSSDTQYF. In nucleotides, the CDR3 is TGTGCCAGCAGCCGCCTGGTCGGACTAGCTGTGTCCTCAGATACGCAGTATTTT.

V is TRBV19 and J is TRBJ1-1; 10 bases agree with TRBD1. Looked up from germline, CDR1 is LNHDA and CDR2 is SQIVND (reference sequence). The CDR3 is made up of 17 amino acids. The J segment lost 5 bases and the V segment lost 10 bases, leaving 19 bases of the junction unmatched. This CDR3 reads CAISTGQGSLSATEAFF. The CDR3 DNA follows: TGTGCCATTTCGACGGGACAGGGGTCCCTTTCGGCAACTGAAGCTTTCTTT.

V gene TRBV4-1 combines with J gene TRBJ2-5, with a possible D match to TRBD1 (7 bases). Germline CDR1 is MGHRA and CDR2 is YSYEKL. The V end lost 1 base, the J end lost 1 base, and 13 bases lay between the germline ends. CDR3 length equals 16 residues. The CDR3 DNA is TGCGCCAGCAGCCAAGCAGGGGGGAGGACCCAAGAGACCCAGTACTTC. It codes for CASSQAGGRTQETQYF.

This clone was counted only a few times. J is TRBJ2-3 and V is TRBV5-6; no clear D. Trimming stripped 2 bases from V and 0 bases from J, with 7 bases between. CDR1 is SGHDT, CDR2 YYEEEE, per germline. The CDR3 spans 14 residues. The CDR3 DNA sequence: TGTGCCAGCAGCTTCACCTATAGCACAGATACGCAGTATTTT. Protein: CASSFTYSTDTQYF.

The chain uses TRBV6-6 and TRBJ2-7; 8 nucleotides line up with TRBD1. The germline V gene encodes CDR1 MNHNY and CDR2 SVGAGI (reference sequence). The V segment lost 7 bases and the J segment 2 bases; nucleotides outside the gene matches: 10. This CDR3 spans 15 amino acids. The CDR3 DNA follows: TGTGCCAGCAAGATAAGGACAGGGTATACCTACGAGCAGTACTTC. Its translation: CASKIRTGYTYEQYF.

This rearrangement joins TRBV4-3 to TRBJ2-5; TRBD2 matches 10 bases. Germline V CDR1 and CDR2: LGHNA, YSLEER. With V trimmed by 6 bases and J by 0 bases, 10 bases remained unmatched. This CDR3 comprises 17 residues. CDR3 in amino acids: CASSRSGGAIDQETQYF. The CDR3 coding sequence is TGCGCCAGCAGTCGCAGCGGGGGGGCCATTGACCAAGAGACCCAGTACTTC.

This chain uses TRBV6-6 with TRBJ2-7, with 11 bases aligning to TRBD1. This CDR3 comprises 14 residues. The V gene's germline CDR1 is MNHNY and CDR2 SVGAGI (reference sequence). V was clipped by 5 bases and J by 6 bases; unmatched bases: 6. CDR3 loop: CASSLGQGAPEQYF. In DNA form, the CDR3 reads TGTGCCAGCAGTCTCGGACAGGGGGCCCCCGAGCAGTACTTC.

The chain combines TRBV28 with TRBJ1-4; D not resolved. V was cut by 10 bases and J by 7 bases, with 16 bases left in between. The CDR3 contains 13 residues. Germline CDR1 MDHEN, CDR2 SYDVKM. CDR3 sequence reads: CATRESAGEKLFF. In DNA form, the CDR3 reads TGTGCCACCCGGGAGTCGGCCGGTGAAAAACTGTTTTTT.

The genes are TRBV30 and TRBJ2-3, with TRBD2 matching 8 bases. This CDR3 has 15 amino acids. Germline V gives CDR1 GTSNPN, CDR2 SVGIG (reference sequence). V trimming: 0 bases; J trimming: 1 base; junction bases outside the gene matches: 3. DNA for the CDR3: TGTGCCTGGAGTGTCCGGCGGGGGGGCACAGATACGCAGTATTTT. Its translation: CAWSVRRGGTDTQYF.

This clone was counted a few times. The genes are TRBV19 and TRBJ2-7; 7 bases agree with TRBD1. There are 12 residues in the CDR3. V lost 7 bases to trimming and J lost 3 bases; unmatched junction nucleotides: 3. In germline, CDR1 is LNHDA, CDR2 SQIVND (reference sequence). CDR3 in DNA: TGTGCCAGTACTGACAGGGACTACGAGCAGTACTTC. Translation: CASTDRDYEQYF. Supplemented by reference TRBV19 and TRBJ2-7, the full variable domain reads DGGITQSPKYLFRKEGQNVTLSCEQNLNHDAMYWYRQDPGQGLRLIYYSQIVNDFQKGDIAEGYSVSREKKESFPLTVTSAQKNPTAFYLCASTDRDYEQYFGPGTRLTVT.

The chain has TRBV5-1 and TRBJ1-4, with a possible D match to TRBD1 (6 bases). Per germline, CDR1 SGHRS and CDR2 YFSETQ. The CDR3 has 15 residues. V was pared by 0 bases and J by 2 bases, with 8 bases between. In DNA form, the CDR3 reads TGCGCCAGCAGCTTGGAAGGACAGACTAATGAAAAACTGTTTTTT. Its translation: CASSLEGQTNEKLFF.

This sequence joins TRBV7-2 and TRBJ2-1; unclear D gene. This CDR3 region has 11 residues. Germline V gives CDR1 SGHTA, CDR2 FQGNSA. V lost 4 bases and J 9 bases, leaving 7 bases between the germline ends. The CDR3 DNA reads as TGTGCCAGCAGCTCCGCGCTTGAGCAGTTCTTC. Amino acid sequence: CASSSALEQFF.

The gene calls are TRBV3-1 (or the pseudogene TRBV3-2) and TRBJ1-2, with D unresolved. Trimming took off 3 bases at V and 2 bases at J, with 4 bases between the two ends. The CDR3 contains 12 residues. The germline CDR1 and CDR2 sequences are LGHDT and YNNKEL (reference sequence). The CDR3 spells CASSQTNYGYTF. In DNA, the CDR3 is TGTGCCAGCAGCCAGACAAACTATGGCTACACCTTC.

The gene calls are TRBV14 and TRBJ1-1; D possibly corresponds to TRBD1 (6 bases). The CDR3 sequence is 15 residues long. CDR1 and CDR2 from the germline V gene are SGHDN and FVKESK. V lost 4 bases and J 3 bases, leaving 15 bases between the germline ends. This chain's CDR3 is CASSLRGRGHTEAFF. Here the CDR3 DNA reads TGTGCCAGCAGCCTTCGTGGCAGGGGCCACACTGAAGCTTTCTTT.

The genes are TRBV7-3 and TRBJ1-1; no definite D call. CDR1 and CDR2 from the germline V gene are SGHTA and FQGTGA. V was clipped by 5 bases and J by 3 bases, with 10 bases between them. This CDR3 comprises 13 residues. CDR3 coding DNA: TGTGCCAGCAGCCTTTACGGGGACACTGAAGCTTTCTTT. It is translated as CASSLYGDTEAFF.

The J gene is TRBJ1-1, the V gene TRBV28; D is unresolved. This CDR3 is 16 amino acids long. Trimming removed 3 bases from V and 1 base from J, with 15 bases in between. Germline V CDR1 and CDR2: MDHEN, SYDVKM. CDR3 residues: CASSFEARRGNTEAFF. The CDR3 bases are TGTGCCAGCAGTTTTGAGGCACGGAGAGGGAACACTGAAGCTTTCTTT.